This TCR beta chain was observed in a study of blood T cell repertoires in COVID-19. About the research overall: There were acute and convalescent COVID-19 samples, and they came from the United States, Italy and Spain. Sources were T cells, B-cell-depleted T cells, or PBMCs; the material itself was cDNA or gDNA.

This clone was picked up one time. Per the study methods: The authors estimated nucleated cell counts from reference gene primer amplification. TCRdb's table, derived via immunoSEQ multiplex PCR, lists solely in-frame clones and lacks some. From that table come the V and J calls and clone size; the DNA was used to work out D and trimming. The data contain fewer than 300,000 clones, roughly 87% of them singletons. V shed 8 bases, J shed 3 bases, and the junction held 8 bases outside the gene matches. Germline loops: CDR1 MNHEY, CDR2 SVGAGI. The CDR3 consists of 15 residues. The J gene is TRBJ2-3, the V gene TRBV6-5, with 10 nucleotides matching TRBD2. This sequence was found in a man between 18 and 29 years old with active or convalescent COVID-19. The sample consisted of peripheral blood. CDR3 in DNA: TGTGCCAGCCGAAAGCGGGGGGGCCTTACAGATACGCAGTATTTT. Amino acids: CASRKRGGLTDTQYF.